This note documents a single TCR beta chain sequence. This clonotype was found many times. Its binding antigen is unknown. Nothing much larger sits one base from this clone, and base qualities are not available. The entry originates in a study of post-analysis software for immune sequencing data (dated by TCRdb to 2013 to 2016). With regard to the full study: Relapsing-remitting, secondary progressive and progressive-relapsing multiple sclerosis were recorded as disease courses, and subtype annotation was lacking for some patients. Patient repertoires were compared against roughly 12 previously published healthy control repertoires from donors aged about 6 to 26 years. A subset of samples was prepared in parallel using single-end sample barcoding, then pooled and co-amplified after Illumina adapter ligation.

Inclusive of the bounding cysteine and phenylalanine, the CDR3 is 15 residues long. Only CDR3 DNA remains: 45 bases, in frame from the first base. Sequences SEHNR (CDR1) and FQNEAQ (CDR2) are obtained from the germline V gene (reference sequence). Deletion took 3 bases off V and 2 bases off J, with a span of 13 bases between the germline ends. TCR beta repertoires were profiled from peripheral blood of 10 to 15 young patients with multiple sclerosis to demonstrate the VDJtools post-analysis software. The multiple sclerosis patients were children and adolescents ranging in age from roughly 6 to 15 years. The protocol used for the library was PCR. TCRdb names Illumina HiSeq 2500 as the instrument used. To reduce PCR and sequencing biases, unique molecular identifiers were built into the TCR beta cDNA libraries. Every 1 to 10 million input T cells yielded 500,000 or so cDNA molecules, meaning each molecule approximated one T cell. The same protocol used for the earlier healthy control dataset was applied to prepare and sequence the patient libraries. Samples belonging to the same batch were prepared together, multiplexed and sequenced on a shared HiSeq lane. In the original analysis: Raw barcoded reads were processed with MIGEC, discarding single-read molecular identifier groups before consensus assembly and CDR3 extraction. Clonotype tables were post-analysed with VDJtools, and diversity was normalized by down-sampling all datasets to the smallest sample size. Repertoire overlap clustering matched CDR3 amino acid but not nucleotide sequences to correct batch-related cross-sample contamination. TCRdb's own reprocessing of the public reads used fastp at Q25 and MiXCR and kept productive beta chains. Records with the same CDR3 protein are collapsed into one entry carrying the most frequent genes and DNA. Clone size and V and J calls follow TCRdb, not the original study. The sample table records about 540,000 distinct CDR3 sequences; around 31% of these occur just once. Around 6.1% of the sample comes from the top ten.

Overall results and qualifications from the work: The multiple sclerosis patient group was slightly younger than the control group. Roughly 5 TRBV segments, including TRBV5-6, TRBV5-1 and TRBV20-1, were significantly more frequent in patients than controls. When samples were clustered directly using the F measure, samples prepared in the same batch co-clustered strongly, which prompted a batch-effect correction. Normalized Chao1 diversity was significantly lower in multiple sclerosis patients than controls, suggesting substantial peripheral T-cell clonal expansion.

The sequencing sample was made of blood. The chain is encoded by TRBV7-9 joined to TRBJ1-2; confidence is insufficient to name the D gene. This receptor was taken from a girl aged 2 to 17 with multiple sclerosis. The CDR3 amino acid sequence is: CASSFARTENYGYTF. The DNA reads as follows: TGTGCCAGCAGCTTCGCCCGGACGGAGAACTATGGCTACACCTTC.